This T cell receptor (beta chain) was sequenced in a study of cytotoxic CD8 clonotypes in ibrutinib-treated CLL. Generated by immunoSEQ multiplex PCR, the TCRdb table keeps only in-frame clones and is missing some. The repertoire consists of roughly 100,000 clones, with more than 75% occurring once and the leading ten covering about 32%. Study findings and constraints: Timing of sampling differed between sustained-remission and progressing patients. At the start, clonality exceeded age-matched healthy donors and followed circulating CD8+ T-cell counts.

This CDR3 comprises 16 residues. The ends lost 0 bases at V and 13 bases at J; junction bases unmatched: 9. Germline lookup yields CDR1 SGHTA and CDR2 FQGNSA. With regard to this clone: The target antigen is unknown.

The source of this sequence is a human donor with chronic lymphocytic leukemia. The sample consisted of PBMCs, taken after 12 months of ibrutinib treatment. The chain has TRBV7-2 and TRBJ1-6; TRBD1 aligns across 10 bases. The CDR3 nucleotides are TGTGCCAGCAGCTTAGCCGGGACAGGGGTCGTAATCCCCCTCCACTTT. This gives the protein CASSLAGTGVVIPLHF.